Below are 26 T cell receptor beta chains sequenced from a single sample in a study of tumor-infiltrating lymphocytes in oesophageal squamous cell carcinoma. TCRdb re-called the PCR reads with MiXCR, one entry per CDR3 protein. The profile covers 7,000 to 9,000 distinct CDR3 sequences, with 15% to 17% appearing a single time and roughly an eighth taken by the ten largest. The material sequenced was blood. Every receptor here comes from a male donor with esophageal squamous cell carcinoma.

At least ten counts were recorded for this clonotype. This may stem from a read error, because a much larger clone lies one nucleotide away. The chain couples TRBV7-9 to TRBJ2-5, with D hard to call. Germline CDR1 SEHNR, CDR2 FQNEAQ (reference sequence). Trimming pared 3 bases from V and 11 bases from J, leaving 10 bases between. The CDR3 loop spans 11 amino acids. The CDR3: CASSFLDEQYF. CDR3 nucleotide sequence: TGTGCCAGCAGCTTTTTAGATGAGCAGTACTTC.

This clonotype is deemed medium-sized (0.01 to 0.1%). The V gene is TRBV6-1, the J gene TRBJ2-3; no clear D gene. The V end lost 0 bases, the J end lost 5 bases, and 21 bases lay between the germline ends. This CDR3 region has 18 residues. The germline V gene encodes CDR1 MNHNS and CDR2 SASEGT. Here the CDR3 reads CASSEARPARVLRDTQYF. The CDR3 bases are TGTGCCAGCAGTGAAGCGAGACCAGCCCGCGTTCTACGAGATACGCAGTATTTT.

As to this clonotype: A read error is likely, as this CDR3 ends without the conserved phenylalanine or tryptophan. The limits of the CDR3 on the DNA are not certain, so only TCRdb's listed CDR3 is given. The chain carries TRBV9 and TRBJ2-3; TRBD1 reflects the table's D call only, with no check against the DNA. Germline-derived CDR1 and CDR2 are SGDLS and YYNGEE. Termini included, the CDR3 measures 15 amino acids. CDR3 in amino acids: CASSHERGSYNEQFY.

The rearrangement uses TRBV28 and TRBJ1-2; 9 bases agree with TRBD1. Unmatched junction bases numbered 10, after V lost 6 bases and J lost 5 bases. This CDR3 region has 15 residues. Germline values: CDR1 MDHEN, CDR2 SYDVKM. CDR3 protein: CASRPQTGGNYGYTF. The CDR3 DNA reads TGTGCCAGCAGGCCACAGACAGGGGGAAATTATGGCTACACCTTC.

This clonotype came up a few times. V usage is TRBV6-1 and J usage is TRBJ1-3, with D perhaps TRBD1 (6 bases). The germline gives CDR1 MNHNS, CDR2 SASEGT. V shed 0 bases and J shed 1 base, with 16 bases lying between them. CDR3 size: 18 residues. CDR3 protein: CASSEAQQGIWSGNTIYF. CDR3 DNA sequence: TGTGCCAGCAGTGAAGCGCAACAGGGAATTTGGTCTGGAAACACCATATATTTT.

Concerning this clonotype itself: The CDR3 end shows no conserved phenylalanine or tryptophan, and so a read error is likely. This sequence joins TRBV7-6 and TRBJ1-1; tentatively, D is TRBD1 (6 bases). CDR3 length equals 12 residues. Looked up from germline, CDR1 is SGHVS and CDR2 is FNYEAQ. CDR3 amino acids: CASGLGGTEAFC. The CDR3 coding sequence is TGTGCCAGCGGCTTAGGGGGGACTGAAGCTTTCTGT.

There are a few counts of this clonotype. A much larger clonotype is one base distant, so this may be a read error. V gene TRBV6-1 combines with J gene TRBJ2-7; TRBD1 is a possible D gene (6 bases). The J call is in doubt because the DNA end fits TRBJ2-1 better. Germline CDR1 reads MNHNS; CDR2 reads SASEGT. This CDR3 comprises 14 residues. CDR3: CASSEADSSYEQFF. The DNA of the CDR3 is TGTGCCAGCAGTGAAGCGGACAGCTCCTACGAGCAGTTCTTC.

The chain uses TRBV5-1 and TRBJ2-4; D not certain. The J call may be mistaken, given a closer DNA end match to TRBJ2-7. This CDR3 has 14 residues. Germline V lookup: CDR1 SGHRS, CDR2 YFSETQ. CDR3 loop: CASSLAPRNDEQYF. CDR3 in DNA: TGCGCCAGCAGCTTGGCACCGAGAAACGACGAGCAGTACTTC.

The chain links TRBV14 to TRBJ2-7, with D perhaps matching TRBD2 (5 bases). Near its end, the DNA agrees better with TRBJ2-1, so the J call may be wrong. The CDR3 has 15 residues. Germline CDR1 reads SGHDN; CDR2 reads FVKESK. The CDR3: CASSQFTRGAPIQFF. For the CDR3, the DNA is TGTGCCAGCAGCCAATTTACCCGGGGAGCGCCCATTCAGTTCTTC.

This clonotype showed up many times. The chain couples TRBV19 to TRBJ2-1; 7 bases fit TRBD2. After removal of 3 bases from V and 6 bases from J, the junction contained 8 bases not matched to a gene. Germline CDR1 and CDR2: LNHDA and SQIVND (reference sequence). The CDR3 contains 15 residues. The CDR3 DNA is TGTGCCAGTAGTATCCCAGCGGGGCCCACCAATGAGCAGTTCTTC. Protein sequence: CASSIPAGPTNEQFF.

This clonotype was recorded many times. V usage is TRBV27 and J usage is TRBJ1-2, with a possible D match to TRBD1 (6 bases). Germline CDR1 is MNHEY and CDR2 is SMNVEV (reference sequence). With 6 bases removed from V and 8 bases from J, the gap between germline ends came to 16 bases. The CDR3 is made up of 13 amino acids. In DNA, the CDR3 is TGTGCCAGCAGCCCGGCTGGGAGGGGGGGCTACACCTTC. Amino acids: CASSPAGRGGYTF.

This clonotype was observed a handful of times. This rearrangement joins TRBV2 to TRBJ1-5; D remains ambiguous. Germline V CDR1 and CDR2: SNHLY, FYNNEI. Trimming removed 4 bases from V and 0 bases from J, with 7 bases in between. The CDR3 is 14 amino acids. CDR3 residues: CASSAWASNQPQHF. The DNA for the CDR3 is TGTGCCAGCAGTGCTTGGGCTAGCAATCAGCCCCAGCATTTT.

Judged by abundance, this clonotype is medium-sized. The V call is TRBV6-1, the J call TRBJ2-5, with D perhaps TRBD1 or TRBD2 (6 bases each). V lost 7 bases to trimming and J lost 5 bases, with 14 bases between them. CDR3 length equals 13 residues. Looked up from germline, CDR1 is MNHNS and CDR2 is SASEGT. The CDR3 nucleotides are TGTGCCAGCAAAAGGGGGGCTTGGGAGACCCAGTACTTC. It yields the protein CASKRGAWETQYF.

J is TRBJ1-1 and V is TRBV11-2, with a weak D call TRBD1 (5 bases). The V end was cut by 2 bases, the J end by 5 bases, with 12 bases between. Per germline, CDR1 SGHAT and CDR2 FQNNGV. There are 14 residues in the CDR3. CDR3 sequence: CASSLNQGRTEAFF. The CDR3 region has the DNA TGTGCCAGCAGCTTAAATCAGGGACGGACTGAAGCTTTCTTT.

This clonotype is medium-sized by share. This chain joins TRBV7-8 and TRBJ2-2, with 7 bases lining up with TRBD1. This CDR3 has 16 amino acids. J was trimmed by 1 base and V by 5 bases; bases with no gene match: 7. The germline V gene has CDR1 SGHVS and CDR2 FQNEAQ. The CDR3 nucleotides are TGTGCCAGCAGCCCGAAGACAGGGCAGAACACCGGGGAGCTGTTTTTT. It codes for CASSPKTGQNTGELFF.

In its sample, this clonotype is medium-sized. V is TRBV12-3 or TRBV12-4 and J is TRBJ2-7; D gene unclear. V lost 5 bases and J lost 4, with 12 bases in between. The CDR3 length is 13 residues. CDR3 loop: CASSLYTEYEQYF. The CDR3 DNA reads as TGTGCCAGCAGTCTTTACACGGAATACGAGCAGTACTTC.

The table lists this clonotype with a count of one. The chain joins TRBV18 to TRBJ2-6, with D uncertain. The DNA end is more similar to TRBJ2-4, so the J call may be wrong. Germline-derived CDR1 and CDR2 are KGHSH and LQKENI. The CDR3 is 17 amino acids. The CDR3 sequence is CASSPPAHSHNKNIQYF. The DNA for the CDR3 is TGTGCCAGCTCACCACCGGCCCACTCTCACAACAAAAACATTCAGTACTTC.

This clonotype was observed many times. This chain connects TRBV6-1 to TRBJ2-7, with TRBD1 as a possible D gene (6 bases). CDR3 size: 12 residues. CDR1 is MNHNS and CDR2 is SASEGT in the germline V gene. Trimming shortened V by 5 bases and J by 3 bases, and 8 bases separated the two germline ends. The CDR3 DNA sequence: TGTGCCAGCAGTCAGGGGTTCTACGAGCAGTACTTC. This translates into CASSQGFYEQYF.

This clonotype has a handful of counts. This may arise from a read error, as a much more abundant clone is one base away. This chain joins TRBV6-1 and TRBJ2-7; 7 bases fit TRBD2. TRBJ2-1 matches the DNA end more closely, so the J call is doubtful. Germline assignment: CDR1 MNHNS and CDR2 SASEGT. This CDR3 has 13 residues. The DNA of the CDR3 is TGTGCCAGCGGGAGACTAGCACCCTACGAGCAGTTCTTC. Residues: CASGRLAPYEQFF.

Regarding this clonotype: A read error may account for a junction end that differs from germline. The chain combines TRBV2 with TRBJ2-7, with D perhaps matching TRBD2 (5 bases). This CDR3 is 14 amino acids long. Germline V gene lookup returns CDR1 SNHLY and CDR2 FYNNEI. The DNA for the CDR3 is TGTGCCAGCAGTGAGCTCTCCCCGGGATCACCCCTCCACTTC. This codes for CASSELSPGSPLHF.

In the case of this clonotype: The conserved closing phenylalanine or tryptophan is absent in this CDR3, likely reflecting a read error. The DNA is left out, because the CDR3 cannot be placed on it with certainty; the CDR3 is given as TCRdb lists it. The CDR3 protein is CASSATSLANYGYTFGS. The chain carries TRBV28 and TRBJ2-7; TRBD2, the table's D call, lacks a check against the DNA. Counting both end residues, the CDR3 totals 17 amino acids. Germline V CDR1 and CDR2: MDHEN, SYDVKM.

The table lists this clonotype with a few counts. CDR3 protein: CASSLWGTSPQPQHF. The CDR3 nucleotides read TGTGCCAGCAGCTTGTGGGGGACGTCTCCTCAGCCCCAGCATTTT. The V call is TRBV5-6, the J call TRBJ1-5; D might be TRBD1 (5 bases). Trimming pared 1 base from V and 6 bases from J, leaving 14 bases between. The CDR3 contains 15 residues. The germline CDR1 and CDR2 sequences are SGHDT and YYEEEE.

This clonotype was seen ten or more times. The chain carries TRBV6-1 and TRBJ2-7, with 9 bases lining up with TRBD1. The CDR3 is 13 residues long. Losses at the gene ends were 8 bases for V and 0 bases for J; bases not matched to a gene: 2. Germline-derived CDR1 and CDR2 are MNHNS and SASEGT. In nucleotides, the CDR3 is TGTGCCAGCGGACAGGGGAGCTCCTACGAGCAGTACTTC. It yields the protein CASGQGSSYEQYF.

By proportion, this clonotype is medium-sized. This chain uses TRBV10-2 with TRBJ2-6, with D possibly matching TRBD2 (5 bases). Germline CDR1 and CDR2: WSHSY and SAAADI. Trimming removed 0 bases at V and 0 bases at J, with 6 bases between. The CDR3 runs 16 residues. CDR3 bases: TGCGCCAGCAGTGAGTCTGGAGGCTCTGGGGCCAACGTCCTGACTTTC. Its protein is CASSESGGSGANVLTF.

To note about this clonotype: In this CDR3 the conserved last residue, phenylalanine or tryptophan, is missing, so a read error is likely. The DNA is left out, because the CDR3 cannot be placed on it with certainty; the CDR3 is given as TCRdb lists it. V gene TRBV7-8 combines with J gene TRBJ2-5; the listed D gene, TRBD1, was not tested against the DNA. The germline V gene encodes CDR1 SGHVS and CDR2 FQNEAQ. The CDR3 length is 18 residues, termini included. CDR3 in amino acids: CASSLRGTGENSPLHFGA.

The chain combines TRBV20-1 with TRBJ2-3; 15 nucleotides line up with TRBD2. Trimming at V came to 0 bases and at J to 3 bases, leaving 13 bases not matched to a gene. The CDR3 covers 20 residues. Looked up from germline, CDR1 is DFQATT and CDR2 is SNEGSKA (reference sequence). The CDR3 reads CSARDPGLAGGLSYTDTQYF. Here the CDR3 DNA reads TGCAGTGCTAGAGATCCGGGACTAGCGGGGGGCTTGAGTTATACAGATACGCAGTATTTT.